The sample holds a few counts of the clone carrying this T cell receptor (beta chain). Its target is unknown. This CDR3 spans 14 amino acids. Germline V gene data show CDR1 as SGHTA and CDR2 as FQGNSA. V lost 7 bases to trimming and J lost 8 bases; unmatched junction nucleotides: 13. This entry belongs to a study of beta chain features in type 1 diabetes. Background on the study: In age, gender and cell yields, patients were similar to healthy donors. Study-wide findings and caveats: High-TCR-expressing cells could be over-represented by cDNA sequencing.

Blood was collected once per donor into heparin, averaging roughly 0.12 L. Purity exceeded 95% in all sorted populations. Expressed TCRB transcripts were sequenced after all isolated RNA was converted to cDNA. Generated by immunoSEQ multiplex PCR, the TCRdb table keeps only in-frame clones and is missing some. The sample lists over 150,000 clones; around 8% were seen once. The chain employs TRBV7-2 and TRBJ1-2; 7 bases line up with TRBD1. The TCR was taken from a man aged 18 to 29 in good health. Material: central memory CD4+ T cells from blood. CDR3 sequence reads: CASTNDRQGGGYTF. The CDR3 coding sequence is TGTGCCAGCACCAACGACCGACAGGGAGGCGGCTACACCTTC.